What follows are 15 T cell receptor beta chains derived from one specimen sequenced in a study of cytomegalovirus exposure and HLA in healthy donors. Amplification used 60 Vbeta primers and 13 Jbeta primers. This table comes from immunoSEQ multiplex PCR, and its TCRdb copy is limited to in-frame clones, with some not included. The top ten hold around 6% of the sample, which has 200,000 or so clones, 82% seen once. Sequenced material: PBMCs. The receptor set was obtained from a woman aged 45-60 years in good health and CMV-seropositive.

The sample holds a few counts of this clone. Other DNA sequences in this specimen translate into the identical CDR3. V is TRBV7-9 and J is TRBJ2-1; D perhaps matches TRBD2 (6 bases). Trimming pared 3 bases from V and 0 bases from J, leaving 9 bases between. Germline values: CDR1 SEHNR, CDR2 FQNEAQ (reference sequence). The CDR3 extends over 15 amino acids. The CDR3 bases are TGTGCCAGCAGCTTGCGGGGTAGCTCCTACAATGAGCAGTTCTTC. Protein product: CASSLRGSSYNEQFF.

J is TRBJ2-5 and V is TRBV28, with D possibly matching TRBD2 (6 bases). Trimming removed 3 bases from V and 0 bases from J, with 14 bases in between. This CDR3 contains 16 residues. In germline, CDR1 is MDHEN, CDR2 SYDVKM. CDR3 DNA sequence: TGTGCCAGCAGTTTTACGAAGGCGGGGTACCAAGAGACCCAGTACTTC. This encodes CASSFTKAGYQETQYF. The variable domain in full, with the rest retrieved from reference TRBV28 and TRBJ2-5, is DVKVTQSSRYLVKRTGEKVFLECVQDMDHENMFWYRQDPGLGLRLIYFSYDVKMKEKGDIPEGYSVSREKKERFSLILESASTNQTSMYLCASSFTKAGYQETQYFGPGTRLLVL.

The V gene is TRBV5-5, the J gene TRBJ2-1, with 10 bases fitting TRBD2. The V gene's germline CDR1 is SGHKS and CDR2 YYEKEE (reference sequence). CDR3 size: 15 residues. The junction had 10 bases not matched to a gene; V was cut back by 4 bases and J by 9 bases. CDR3: CASSKITSGVSEQFF. The CDR3 bases are TGTGCCAGCAGCAAAATTACTAGCGGGGTCAGTGAGCAGTTCTTC.

This clone was seen a single time. The gene calls are TRBV15 and TRBJ1-1, with 11 nucleotides matching TRBD1. This CDR3 region has 14 residues. The junction had 3 bases not matched to a gene; V was cut back by 5 bases and J by 4 bases. Germline CDR1 is LNHNV and CDR2 is YYDKDF (reference sequence). The CDR3 protein is CATSEDRGPTEAFF. The CDR3 DNA is TGTGCCACCAGCGAGGACAGGGGGCCCACTGAAGCTTTCTTT.

The chain combines TRBV11-3 with TRBJ2-7; 8 nucleotides agree with TRBD2. CDR1 is SGHNT, CDR2 YENEEA, per germline. CDR3 length: 15 residues. V lost 0 bases to trimming and J lost 3 bases; unmatched junction nucleotides: 4. The CDR3, as DNA: TGTGCCAGCAGCTTAGAACCGGGAGGGGGCTACGAGCAGTACTTC. It encodes CASSLEPGGGYEQYF. The full variable domain, rest sourced from reference TRBV11-3 and TRBJ2-7, is EAGVVQSPRYKIIEKKQPVAFWCNPISGHNTLYWYLQNLGQGPELLIRYENEEAVDDSQLPKDRFSAERLKGVDSTLKIQPAELGDSAVYLCASSLEPGGGYEQYFGPGTRLTVT.

The gene calls are TRBV15 and TRBJ2-3, with 13 bases that match TRBD2. The junction had 7 bases not matched to a gene; V was cut back by 5 bases and J by 5 bases. The CDR3 runs 16 residues. Germline assignment: CDR1 LNHNV and CDR2 YYDKDF (reference sequence). The CDR3 loop reads CATSETSGGPGDTQYF. CDR3 nucleotide sequence: TGTGCCACCAGCGAGACTAGCGGGGGGCCCGGAGATACGCAGTATTTT.

The chain employs TRBV19 and TRBJ1-5; 7 positions agree with TRBD1. The CDR3 spans 15 residues. J gave up 5 bases and V 5 bases, and 9 bases lay outside the gene matches. Per the germline V gene, CDR1 is LNHDA and CDR2 is SQIVND (reference sequence). This chain's CDR3 is CASSPQGLDDQPQHF. The DNA for the CDR3 is TGTGCCAGTAGTCCACAGGGGTTGGACGATCAGCCCCAGCATTTT.

Only a few counts were recorded for this clone. This rearrangement joins TRBV5-1 to TRBJ2-3; perhaps TRBD2 as D (6 bases). CDR3 length equals 14 residues. Trimming removed 4 bases at V and 8 bases at J, with 17 bases between. Germline-derived CDR1 and CDR2 are SGHRS and YFSETQ. The CDR3 coding sequence is TGCGCCAGCAGCCCGGAGGAGGGTCCTTCTACGCAGTATTTT. This translates into CASSPEEGPSTQYF.

This rearrangement joins TRBV18 to TRBJ2-7; a weak D match, TRBD2 (5 bases). The CDR3 sequence is 14 residues long. The ends were cut back, 1 base at V and 4 bases at J, with 11 bases in the middle. Looked up from germline, CDR1 is KGHSH and CDR2 is LQKENI. CDR3 DNA sequence: TGTGCCAGCTCACCACAGGGAGAGGGTTACGAGCAGTACTTC. Translating it yields CASSPQGEGYEQYF.

The gene calls are TRBV4-1 and TRBJ1-3; D remains ambiguous. Trimming removed 0 bases from V and 0 bases from J, with 12 bases in between. The CDR3 is made up of 17 amino acids. The germline V gene encodes CDR1 MGHRA and CDR2 YSYEKL. The CDR3: CASSQDREQNSGNTIYF. The CDR3 DNA sequence: TGCGCCAGCAGCCAAGATCGGGAACAGAACTCTGGAAACACCATATATTTT.

The chain carries TRBV19 and TRBJ2-2; 12 nucleotides align to TRBD2. Germline CDR1 LNHDA, CDR2 SQIVND (reference sequence). V was pared by 5 bases and J by 4 bases, with 8 bases of the junction left unmatched. CDR3 length: 17 residues. The CDR3, as DNA: TGTGCCAGTAGTGGCAGCGGACTAGCGGGAATCACCGGGGAGCTGTTTTTT. The encoded protein is CASSGSGLAGITGELFF.

For this clone: Because it lacks the conserved phenylalanine or tryptophan at the end, this CDR3 is likely a read error. The limits of the CDR3 on the DNA are not certain, so only TCRdb's listed CDR3 is given. This sequence joins TRBV12-1 and TRBJ1-6. TRBV12-1 is termed a pseudogene. Both ends counted, the CDR3 spans 9 residues. This CDR3 is CASSRGGQL.

The chain combines TRBV28 with TRBJ2-7; 7 positions agree with TRBD1. The CDR3 has 13 amino acids. V lost 7 bases to trimming and J lost 2 bases; unmatched junction nucleotides: 5. Looked up from germline, CDR1 is MDHEN and CDR2 is SYDVKM. CDR3 nucleotides: TGTGCCAGCAATAGACAGGGCCCCTACGAGCAGTACTTC. It is translated as CASNRQGPYEQYF. Combining the CDR3 with reference TRBV28 and TRBJ2-7 gives the whole variable domain DVKVTQSSRYLVKRTGEKVFLECVQDMDHENMFWYRQDPGLGLRLIYFSYDVKMKEKGDIPEGYSVSREKKERFSLILESASTNQTSMYLCASNRQGPYEQYFGPGTRLTVT.

This clone was observed a handful of times. J is TRBJ2-3 and V is TRBV7-8, with TRBD2 matching over 14 bases. The CDR3 sequence is 16 residues long. CDR1 is SGHVS, CDR2 FQNEAQ, per germline. V was clipped by 1 base and J by 3 bases; unmatched bases: 0. The CDR3 loop reads CASSLGTSGGTDTQYF. CDR3 coding DNA: TGTGCCAGCAGCTTAGGGACTAGCGGGGGGACAGATACGCAGTATTTT.

This rearrangement joins TRBV27 to TRBJ1-2; TRBD1 agrees at 9 bases. The CDR3 length is 13 residues. Germline trimming cut 6 bases from V and 7 bases from J; bases unmatched to any gene: 6. Germline V gene sequence: CDR1 MNHEY, CDR2 SMNVEV (reference sequence). The CDR3 region is CASRPGQGGGYTF. CDR3 coding DNA: TGTGCCAGCAGGCCGGGACAGGGTGGTGGCTACACCTTC.